This T cell receptor beta chain was found in a study of T cells in Graves' hyperthyroidism and ophthalmopathy. Overall study findings and caveats: Blood also contained most expanded thyroid clonotypes above 0.001.

For this clonotype: Its antigen is not identified.

Amplification of TCR beta CDR3 regions was performed using RNA transcripts as template. First-round RT-PCR of the TCR CDR3 relied on the HTBI primer set. One entry per CDR3 protein, called by TCRdb with MiXCR from the multiplex PCR reads. The sample carries 540,000 or so distinct CDR3 sequences, roughly 14% recorded once. Absent ophthalmopathy progression within 18 months defined stable Graves' hyperthyroidism. It was around 11 ml of fresh peripheral blood that supplied the PBMCs. Sequencing was performed on blood. The clonotype was recovered from a woman between 25 and 40 years old with Graves' hyperthyroidism.

This chain's CDR3 is CSASRHMDRGKDQPQHF. Here the CDR3 DNA reads TGCAGTGCTAGCCGCCACATGGACAGGGGAAAAGATCAGCCCCAGCATTTT. The V call is TRBV20-1, the J call TRBJ1-5, with 9 bases aligning to TRBD1. With V trimmed by 3 bases and J by 5 bases, 14 bases remained unmatched. Germline lookup yields CDR1 DFQATT and CDR2 SNEGSKA (reference sequence). The CDR3 sequence is 17 residues long.